This passage covers 5 T cell receptor beta chains from one sample sequenced in a study of post-analysis software for immune sequencing data. Study observations and caveats: TRBV segments more frequent in patients than in controls numbered roughly 5 and included TRBV5-6, TRBV5-1 and TRBV20-1.

Every TCR beta cDNA library bore unique molecular identifiers. TCRdb recomputed calls from the PCR reads with MiXCR, one row per CDR3 protein. Counted here are around 710,000 distinct CDR3 sequences, just over 45% occurring once; the ten biggest clones make up 4.9%. The antigens of these receptors remain unknown. The sample was blood. The source is a girl between 5 and 17 years old with multiple sclerosis.

The chain carries TRBV12-3 or TRBV12-4 and TRBJ2-3, with 9 bases lining up with TRBD1. V lost 5 bases, J lost 4 bases, and 13 bases stayed unmatched. This CDR3 is 17 amino acids long. CDR3 DNA sequence: TGTGCCAGCAGTGTTCGGACAGGGGCGGAGATCGCAGATACGCAGTATTTT. Encoded protein: CASSVRTGAEIADTQYF.

This clonotype appeared once. The chain joins TRBV4-1 to TRBJ1-4, with D hard to call. V lost 0 bases to trimming and J lost 8 bases, with 13 bases between them. This CDR3 has 15 residues. Germline values: CDR1 MGHRA, CDR2 YSYEKL. The CDR3 loop is CASSQDRQLGEKLFF. CDR3 coding DNA: TGCGCCAGCAGCCAAGATCGACAACTCGGGGAAAAACTGTTTTTT.

In its sample, this clonotype was seen a few times. The rearrangement uses TRBV9 and TRBJ1-2, with D perhaps matching TRBD1 (5 bases). Per germline, CDR1 SGDLS and CDR2 YYNGEE. The CDR3 has 11 residues. V was cut by 9 bases and J by 8 bases, with 14 bases left in between. Written as DNA, the CDR3 is TGTGCCACCCGCGGTAGGGACGGCTACACCTTC. Its protein is CATRGRDGYTF.

This clonotype was seen a few times. This chain uses TRBV9 with TRBJ2-1; D is unresolved. The CDR3 runs 14 residues. CDR1 is SGDLS and CDR2 is YYNGEE in the germline V gene. V was clipped by 4 bases and J by 7 bases, with 15 bases between them. CDR3 loop: CASSLRRVGNEQFF. The CDR3 DNA follows: TGTGCCAGCAGCCTCAGACGAGTAGGAAATGAGCAGTTCTTC.

V gene TRBV5-1 combines with J gene TRBJ1-1, with 9 bases lining up with TRBD1. Germline V gene lookup returns CDR1 SGHRS and CDR2 YFSETQ. Trimming cost V 5 bases and J 5 bases; bases outside gene matches: 4. This CDR3 spans 13 amino acids. DNA for the CDR3: TGCGCCAGCAGACTTGGACAGGGGACTGAAGCTTTCTTT. Its protein product is CASRLGQGTEAFF.